This T cell receptor (beta chain) stems from a study of neurological immune-mediated disorders. The cDNA was produced through 5'RACE with 10-nucleotide random UMIs. TCRdb processed the 5' RACE reads anew with MiXCR; each CDR3 protein has one entry. Found here are around 60,000 distinct CDR3 sequences, about 3.7% of them singletons; the top ten hold 6% to 8.5%. The study's findings and limits: The expanded clones of different subjects shared no CDR3 amino acid sequences (suggesting private repertoires in all groups). One cluster of related CDR3 sequences contained, by phylogenetic grouping, the repertoires of 18 of 34 multiple sclerosis patients and formed a possible signature.

Per germline, CDR1 LGHDT and CDR2 YNNKEL (reference sequence). CDR3 length: 16 residues. With 3 bases clipped from V and 5 bases from J, the junction kept 10 bases outside the gene matches. This clonotype was seen repeatedly, ten times or more. The antigen is undetermined. Unsorted libraries used 2 million PBMCs kept at -80 degrees C. This chain links TRBV3-1 with TRBJ2-7; 10 bases map to TRBD1. Sequences were obtained from PBMCs. The TCR sequence derives from a woman aged 55-69 years with multiple sclerosis. The CDR3: CASSHTPGTGVDEQYF. Written as DNA, the CDR3 is TGTGCCAGCAGCCATACGCCCGGGACAGGGGTCGACGAGCAGTACTTC.